This T cell receptor beta chain was sequenced in a study of blood T cell repertoires in COVID-19. On the study more broadly: The United States, Italy and Spain were the sources of the acute and convalescent COVID-19 samples.

As processed by the authors: Estimation of nucleated cell counts was performed using reference gene primer amplification. Sequenced by immunoSEQ multiplex PCR; TCRdb stores in-frame clones only, minus some. V and J calls and clone size follow that table, whereas D and trimming were derived from the DNA. The sample lists 80,000 to 95,000 clones, approximately 77% occurring once. Germline assignment: CDR1 LNHDA and CDR2 SQIVND (reference sequence). This CDR3 region has 14 residues. Trimming cost V 6 bases and J 8 bases; bases outside gene matches: 10. This clonotype was obtained from a woman older than 75 with acute or convalescent COVID-19. This rearrangement joins TRBV19 to TRBJ1-2; TRBD1 matches 9 bases. Specimen: peripheral blood. The CDR3 sequence: CASSPDPTGGGYTF. As DNA, the CDR3 is TGTGCCAGTAGCCCAGACCCGACAGGGGGAGGCTACACCTTC.